The sequence of this TCR beta chain was determined in a study of blood T cell repertoires in COVID-19. Generated by immunoSEQ multiplex PCR, the TCRdb table keeps only in-frame clones and is missing some. The sample includes about 180,000 clones, approximately 85% of them seen just once. V gave up 3 bases and J gave up 3 bases, with 12 bases separating them. This CDR3 region has 14 residues. Germline V lookup: CDR1 MGHRA, CDR2 YSYEKL. The sequenced sample consisted of peripheral blood. This clonotype was sampled from a man in his fifties or sixties with acute or convalescent COVID-19. The rearrangement links TRBV4-1 to TRBJ2-7; D is perhaps TRBD1 (6 bases). CDR3 amino acids: CASSHSTGFYEQYF. The DNA for the CDR3 is TGCGCCAGCAGCCACTCCACAGGGTTCTACGAGCAGTACTTC.